One T cell receptor (beta chain) is described in this entry. This entry is derived from a study of blood T cell repertoires in COVID-19. V dropped 2 bases and J dropped 6 bases, with 13 bases sitting between them. The CDR3 is 14 amino acids. In germline, CDR1 is SGHTA, CDR2 FQGNSA. This table comes from immunoSEQ multiplex PCR, and its TCRdb copy is limited to in-frame clones, with some not included. The table lists approximately 280,000 clones, 85% of them singletons, with 2% to 3% in the top ten. Source material: PBMCs or T cells enriched from blood (not recorded which). This clonotype was sampled from a woman between 45 and 65 years old who had recovered from COVID-19. This chain connects TRBV7-2 to TRBJ1-2; D call uncertain. CDR3 protein: CASSLPGGYNGYTF. The DNA of the CDR3 is TGTGCCAGCAGCTTACCGGGAGGGTACAATGGCTACACCTTC.